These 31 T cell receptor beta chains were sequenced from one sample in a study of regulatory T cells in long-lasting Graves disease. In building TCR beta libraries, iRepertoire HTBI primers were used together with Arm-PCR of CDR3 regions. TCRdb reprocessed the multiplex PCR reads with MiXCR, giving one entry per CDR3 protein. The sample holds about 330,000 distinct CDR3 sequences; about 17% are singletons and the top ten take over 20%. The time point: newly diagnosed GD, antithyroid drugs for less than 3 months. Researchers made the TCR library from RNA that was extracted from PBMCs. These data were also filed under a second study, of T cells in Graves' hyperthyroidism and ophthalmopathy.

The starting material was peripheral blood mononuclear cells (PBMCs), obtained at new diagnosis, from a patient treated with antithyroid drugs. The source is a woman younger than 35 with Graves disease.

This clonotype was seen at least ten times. The CDR3 reads CASSRRVGRDYGYTF. Written as DNA, the CDR3 is TGTGCCAGCAGCCGTCGGGTAGGGCGAGACTATGGCTACACCTTC. The chain is built from TRBV3-1 and TRBJ1-2; D remains ambiguous. The CDR3 consists of 15 residues. Germline CDR1 and CDR2: LGHDT and YNNKEL (reference sequence). Trimming took 4 bases from V and 3 from J, leaving 15 bases between them. The whole variable domain, filled in from reference TRBV3-1 and TRBJ1-2, reads DTAVSQTPKYLVTQMGNDKSIKCEQNLGHDTMYWYKQDSKKFLKIMFSYNNKELIINETVPNRFSPKSPDKAHLNLHINSLELGDSAVYFCASSRRVGRDYGYTFGSGTRLTVV.

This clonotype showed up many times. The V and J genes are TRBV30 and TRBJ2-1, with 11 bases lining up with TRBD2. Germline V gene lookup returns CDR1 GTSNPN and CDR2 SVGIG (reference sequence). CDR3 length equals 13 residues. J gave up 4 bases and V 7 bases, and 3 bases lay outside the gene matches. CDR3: CASTSGKYNEQFF. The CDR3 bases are TGTGCCTCGACTAGCGGGAAGTACAATGAGCAGTTCTTC.

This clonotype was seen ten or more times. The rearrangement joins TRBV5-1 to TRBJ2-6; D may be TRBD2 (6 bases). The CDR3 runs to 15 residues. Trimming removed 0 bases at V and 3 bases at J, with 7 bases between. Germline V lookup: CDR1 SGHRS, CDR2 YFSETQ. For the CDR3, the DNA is TGCGCCAGCAGCTTGGCGGGGGTTGGGGCCAACGTCCTGACTTTC. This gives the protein CASSLAGVGANVLTF.

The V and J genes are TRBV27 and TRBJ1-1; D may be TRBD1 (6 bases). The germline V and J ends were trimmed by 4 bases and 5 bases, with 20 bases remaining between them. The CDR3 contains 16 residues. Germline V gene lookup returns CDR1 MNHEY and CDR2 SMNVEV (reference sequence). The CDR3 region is CASSSFQQGVGTEAFF. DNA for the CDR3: TGTGCCAGCAGTTCGTTCCAACAGGGTGTTGGGACTGAAGCTTTCTTT.

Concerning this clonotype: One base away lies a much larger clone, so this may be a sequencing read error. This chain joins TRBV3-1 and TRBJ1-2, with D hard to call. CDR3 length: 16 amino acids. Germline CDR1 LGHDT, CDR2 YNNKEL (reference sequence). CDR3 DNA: TGTGCCAACAGCCAAGACCGGACCGTAGCTAACTATGGCTACACCTTC. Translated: CANSQDRTVANYGYTF.

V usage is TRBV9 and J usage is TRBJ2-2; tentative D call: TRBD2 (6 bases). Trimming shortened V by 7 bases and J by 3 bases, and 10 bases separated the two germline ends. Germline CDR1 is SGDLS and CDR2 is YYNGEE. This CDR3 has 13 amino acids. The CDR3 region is CASERVDTGELFF. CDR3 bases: TGTGCCAGCGAGCGGGTGGACACCGGGGAGCTGTTTTTT.

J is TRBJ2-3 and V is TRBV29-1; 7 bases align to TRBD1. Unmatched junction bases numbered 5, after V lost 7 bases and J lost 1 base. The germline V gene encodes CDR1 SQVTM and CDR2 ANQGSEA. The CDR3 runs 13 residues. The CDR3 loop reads CSGDSFGTDTQYF. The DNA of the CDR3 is TGCAGCGGGGACAGTTTCGGCACAGATACGCAGTATTTT.

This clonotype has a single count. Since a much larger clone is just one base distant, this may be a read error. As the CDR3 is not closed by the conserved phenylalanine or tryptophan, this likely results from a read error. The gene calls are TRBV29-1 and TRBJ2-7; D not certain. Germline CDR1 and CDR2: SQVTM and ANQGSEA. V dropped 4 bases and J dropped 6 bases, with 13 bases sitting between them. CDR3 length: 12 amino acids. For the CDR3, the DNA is TGCAGCGTTGCCCCGCGCCCCCTCGAGCAGTACCTC. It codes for CSVAPRPLEQYL.

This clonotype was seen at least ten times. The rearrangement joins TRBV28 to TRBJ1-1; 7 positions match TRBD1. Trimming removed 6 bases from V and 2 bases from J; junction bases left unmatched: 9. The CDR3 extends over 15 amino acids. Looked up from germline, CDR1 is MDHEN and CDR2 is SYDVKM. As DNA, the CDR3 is TGTGCCAGCAGCCCCGCGGGGACAGCAAACACTGAAGCTTTCTTT. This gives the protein CASSPAGTANTEAFF.

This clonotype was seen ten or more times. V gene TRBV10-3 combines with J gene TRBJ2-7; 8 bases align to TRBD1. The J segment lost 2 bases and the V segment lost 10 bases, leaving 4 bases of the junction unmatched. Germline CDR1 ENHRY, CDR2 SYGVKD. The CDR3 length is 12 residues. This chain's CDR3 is CARTGRAYEQYF. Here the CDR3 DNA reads TGTGCCAGGACAGGGCGGGCCTACGAGCAGTACTTC.

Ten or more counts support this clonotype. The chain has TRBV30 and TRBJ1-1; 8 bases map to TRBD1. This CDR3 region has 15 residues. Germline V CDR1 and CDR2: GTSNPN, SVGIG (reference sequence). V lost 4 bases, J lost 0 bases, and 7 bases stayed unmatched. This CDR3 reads CAWTLGGQVNTEAFF. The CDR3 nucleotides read TGTGCCTGGACCCTCGGGGGACAGGTGAACACTGAAGCTTTCTTT.

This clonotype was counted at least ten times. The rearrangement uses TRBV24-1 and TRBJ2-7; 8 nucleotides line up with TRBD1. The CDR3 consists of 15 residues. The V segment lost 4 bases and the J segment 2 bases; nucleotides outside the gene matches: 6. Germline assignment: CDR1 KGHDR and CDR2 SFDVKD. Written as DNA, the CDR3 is TGTGCCACCAGTGACCCCGGACAGGGTGCCTACGAGCAGTACTTC. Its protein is CATSDPGQGAYEQYF.

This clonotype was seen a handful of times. For the CDR3, the DNA is TGTGCCAGCAGCCAGGACAGTTCAGGGCTCAAGACCGGGGAGCTGTTTTTT. It specifies CASSQDSSGLKTGELFF. The chain is built from TRBV14 and TRBJ2-2, with D possibly being TRBD1 (6 bases). Germline lookup yields CDR1 SGHDN and CDR2 FVKESK. CDR3 length: 17 amino acids. V was shortened by 3 bases and J by 5 bases, with 19 bases between the two germline ends.

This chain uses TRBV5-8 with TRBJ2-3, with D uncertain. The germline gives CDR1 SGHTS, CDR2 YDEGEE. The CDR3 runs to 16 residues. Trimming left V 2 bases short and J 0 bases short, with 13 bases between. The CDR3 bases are TGTGCCAGCAGCTTATACCGGGCCTCTAGCACAGATACGCAGTATTTT. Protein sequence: CASSLYRASSTDTQYF.

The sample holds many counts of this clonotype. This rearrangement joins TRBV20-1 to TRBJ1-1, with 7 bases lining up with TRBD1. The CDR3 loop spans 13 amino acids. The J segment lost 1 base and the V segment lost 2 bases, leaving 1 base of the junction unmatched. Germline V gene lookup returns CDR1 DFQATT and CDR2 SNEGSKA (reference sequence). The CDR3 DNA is TGCAGTGCTAGAAGGGACAGGAACACTGAAGCTTTCTTT. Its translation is CSARRDRNTEAFF.

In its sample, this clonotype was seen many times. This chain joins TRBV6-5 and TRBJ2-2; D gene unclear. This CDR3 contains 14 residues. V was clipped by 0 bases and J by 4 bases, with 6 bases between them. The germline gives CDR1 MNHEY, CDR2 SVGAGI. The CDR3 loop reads CASSYSISTGELFF. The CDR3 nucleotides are TGTGCCAGCAGTTACTCGATCTCCACCGGGGAGCTGTTTTTT.

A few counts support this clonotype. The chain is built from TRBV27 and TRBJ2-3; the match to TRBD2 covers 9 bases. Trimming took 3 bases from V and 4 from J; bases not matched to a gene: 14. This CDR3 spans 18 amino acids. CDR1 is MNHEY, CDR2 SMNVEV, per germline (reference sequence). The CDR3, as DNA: TGTGCCAGCAGTTTTAGAGCCCACCCTAGGACTAGCGCAGATACGCAGTATTTT. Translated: CASSFRAHPRTSADTQYF.

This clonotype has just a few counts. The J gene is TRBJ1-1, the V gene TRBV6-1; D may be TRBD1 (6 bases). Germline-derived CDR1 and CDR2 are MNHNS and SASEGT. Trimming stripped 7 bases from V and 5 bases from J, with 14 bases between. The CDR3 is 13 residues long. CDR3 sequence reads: CASIPRGDTEAFF. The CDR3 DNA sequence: TGTGCCAGCATCCCCAGGGGAGATACTGAAGCTTTCTTT.

CDR3 in amino acids: CSASTSGPNTGELFF. In nucleotides, the CDR3 is TGCAGTGCTAGCACTAGCGGGCCGAACACCGGGGAGCTGTTTTTT. The chain is built from TRBV20-1 and TRBJ2-2; 9 nucleotides agree with TRBD2. This CDR3 spans 15 amino acids. From germline, CDR1 is DFQATT and CDR2 SNEGSKA (reference sequence). The V and J ends lost 3 bases and 0 bases, in that order; junction bases with no gene match: 2.

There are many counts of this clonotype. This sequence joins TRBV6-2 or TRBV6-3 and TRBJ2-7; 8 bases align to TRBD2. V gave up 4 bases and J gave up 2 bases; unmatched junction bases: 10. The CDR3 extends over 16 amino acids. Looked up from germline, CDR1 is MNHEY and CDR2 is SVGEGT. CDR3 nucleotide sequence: TGTGCCAGCAGTTTGGGTCCCAGCGGGAGCCCCTACGAGCAGTACTTC. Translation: CASSLGPSGSPYEQYF.

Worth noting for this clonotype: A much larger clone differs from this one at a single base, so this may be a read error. CDR3 sequence reads: CASNRGHQGSREFF. The CDR3 DNA reads TGTGCCAGCAACCGCGGCCACCAGGGATCGAGGGAGTTCTTC. The rearrangement joins TRBV12-3 or TRBV12-4 to TRBJ2-1, with D possibly being TRBD1 or TRBD2 (5 bases each). This CDR3 region has 14 residues. V lost 7 bases and J 14 bases, leaving 24 bases between the germline ends.

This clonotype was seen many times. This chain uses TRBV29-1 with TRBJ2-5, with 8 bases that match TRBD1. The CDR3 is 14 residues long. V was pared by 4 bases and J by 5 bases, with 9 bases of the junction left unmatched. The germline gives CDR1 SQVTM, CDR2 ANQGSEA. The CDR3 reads CSVGPAGGRETQYF. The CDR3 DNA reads TGCAGCGTTGGGCCGGCAGGGGGCAGGGAGACCCAGTACTTC.

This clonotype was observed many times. CDR3 protein: CASSPPLRGKNREAFF. CDR3 nucleotide sequence: TGTGCCAGCAGCCCTCCCCTACGGGGGAAAAACCGTGAAGCTTTCTTT. The rearrangement joins TRBV11-2 to TRBJ1-1; tentative D call: TRBD1 (5 bases). V lost 5 bases and J 7 bases, leaving 23 bases between the germline ends. CDR1 is SGHAT and CDR2 is FQNNGV in the germline V gene. CDR3 length: 16 amino acids.

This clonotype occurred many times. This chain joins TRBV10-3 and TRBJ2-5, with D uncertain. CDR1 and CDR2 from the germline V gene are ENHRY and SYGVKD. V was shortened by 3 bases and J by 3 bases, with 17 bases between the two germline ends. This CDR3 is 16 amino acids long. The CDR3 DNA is TGTGCCATCAGTGATCTTAACGATACAAGGGAAGAGACCCAGTACTTC. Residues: CAISDLNDTREETQYF.

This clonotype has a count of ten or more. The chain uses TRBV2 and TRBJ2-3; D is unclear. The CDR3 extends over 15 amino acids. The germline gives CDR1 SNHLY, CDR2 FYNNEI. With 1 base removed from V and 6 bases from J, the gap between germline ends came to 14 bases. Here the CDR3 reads CASSEVAQARDTQYF. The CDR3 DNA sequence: TGTGCCAGCAGTGAAGTCGCCCAGGCTAGGGATACGCAGTATTTT.

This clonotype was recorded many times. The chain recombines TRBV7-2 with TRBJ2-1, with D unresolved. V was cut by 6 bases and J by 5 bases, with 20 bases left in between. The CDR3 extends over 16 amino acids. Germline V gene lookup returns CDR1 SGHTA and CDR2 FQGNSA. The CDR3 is CASSYHRRKVDNEQFF. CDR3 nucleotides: TGTGCCAGCAGTTACCACCGGCGCAAAGTTGACAATGAGCAGTTCTTC. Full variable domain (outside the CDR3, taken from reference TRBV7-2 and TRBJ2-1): GAGVSQSPSNKVTEKGKDVELRCDPISGHTALYWYRQSLGQGLEFLIYFQGNSAPDKSGLPSDRFSAERTGGSVSTLTIQRTQQEDSAVYLCASSYHRRKVDNEQFFGPGTRLTVL.

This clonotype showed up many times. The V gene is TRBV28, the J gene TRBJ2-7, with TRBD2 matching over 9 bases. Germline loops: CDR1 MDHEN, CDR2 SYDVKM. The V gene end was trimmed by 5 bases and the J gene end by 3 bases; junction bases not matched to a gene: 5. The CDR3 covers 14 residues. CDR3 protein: CASSPLAGVYEQYF. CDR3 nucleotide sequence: TGTGCCAGCAGTCCATTAGCGGGGGTCTACGAGCAGTACTTC.

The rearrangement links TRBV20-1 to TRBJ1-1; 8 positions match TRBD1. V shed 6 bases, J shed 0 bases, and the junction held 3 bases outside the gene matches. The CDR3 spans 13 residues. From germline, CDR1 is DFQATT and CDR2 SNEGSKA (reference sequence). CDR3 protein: CSAPDRVNTEAFF. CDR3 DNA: TGCAGTGCCCCGGACAGGGTGAACACTGAAGCTTTCTTT.

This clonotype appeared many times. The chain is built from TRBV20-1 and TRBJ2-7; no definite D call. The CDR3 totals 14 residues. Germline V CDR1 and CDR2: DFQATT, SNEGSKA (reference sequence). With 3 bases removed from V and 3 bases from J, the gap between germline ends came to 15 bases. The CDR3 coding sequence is TGCAGTGCTAGCCTCACTACCAAGAACTACGAGCAGTACTTC. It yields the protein CSASLTTKNYEQYF.

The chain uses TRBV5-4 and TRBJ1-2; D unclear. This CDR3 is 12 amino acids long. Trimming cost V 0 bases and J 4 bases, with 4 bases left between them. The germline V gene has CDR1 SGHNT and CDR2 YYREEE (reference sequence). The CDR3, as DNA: TGTGCCAGCAGCTTGGATTTCTATGGCTACACCTTC. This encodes CASSLDFYGYTF.

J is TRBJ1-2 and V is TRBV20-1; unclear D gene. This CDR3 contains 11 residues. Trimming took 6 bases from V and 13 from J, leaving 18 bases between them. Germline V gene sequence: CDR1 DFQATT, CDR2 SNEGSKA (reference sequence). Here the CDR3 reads CSAPTHPEVTF. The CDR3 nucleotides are TGCAGTGCACCAACCCACCCGGAGGTCACCTTC.